This is a list of T cell receptor beta chains from one sample in a study of blood T cell repertoires in COVID-19. TCRdb keeps only in-frame clones here, not all; method: immunoSEQ multiplex PCR. The sample lists tens of thousands of clones, 75% to 90% occurring once. Material: peripheral blood. These receptors came from a young man with acute or convalescent COVID-19. The CDR3 runs from the conserved cysteine through the conserved F or W. Fields, in order: CDR3 protein, J gene, V gene.

CAYRKRGQGNEKLFF TRBJ1-4 TRBV30
CASSLDGRGFGGSYEQYF TRBJ2-7 TRBV11-2
CASSILGPGELFF TRBJ2-2 TRBV19
CASSPDRRGGYTF TRBJ1-2 TRBV18
CAISESGVPRYGYTF TRBJ1-2 TRBV10-3
CASSSTDSSNYGYTF TRBJ1-2 TRBV18
CASSIRQGAGNEQFF TRBJ2-1 TRBV19
CASSLKSGGQGSGYTF TRBJ1-2 TRBV27
CASSPGVPYNEQFF TRBJ2-1 TRBV27
CAWMKYVPGAKNIQYF TRBJ2-4 TRBV30
CASSITRGSGGLPDTQYF TRBJ2-3 TRBV9
CASSPRGSGTNSPLHF TRBJ1-6 TRBV18
CASSSLSGGGETQYF TRBJ2-5 TRBV27
CASSPRGNQPQHF TRBJ1-5 TRBV12-3/TRBV12-4
CASSFLGTSYGGYTF TRBJ1-2 TRBV5-6
CASSSGDVQETQYF TRBJ2-5 TRBV5-1
CAISESTGSPLHF TRBJ1-6 TRBV10-3
CASSPPGAGANVLTF TRBJ2-6 TRBV5-5
CASSLGSVEAFF TRBJ1-1 TRBV5-6
CASRKDRVSTDTQYF TRBJ2-3 TRBV6-5
CSVYGIKSVSSYNEQFF TRBJ2-1 TRBV29-1
CASSTRTTPSSYNEQFF TRBJ2-1 TRBV11-3
CAIRGGSPENTGELFF TRBJ2-2 TRBV10-3
CASSYLGQGVYGYTF TRBJ1-2 TRBV6-6
CASSLIPNRDSPLHF TRBJ1-6 TRBV5-1
CASSPPGQAGSYGYTF TRBJ1-2 TRBV18
CASSEEGTNNSPLHF TRBJ1-6 TRBV6-4
CASSLRSYNEQFF TRBJ2-1 TRBV5-5
CASSQDLGRSSTDTQYF TRBJ2-3 TRBV3-1/TRBV3-2
CAISETGGFSDTQYF TRBJ2-3 TRBV10-3
CASSIGYGTEKEVYGYTF TRBJ1-2 TRBV19
CASSLGVGGNEQFF TRBJ2-1 TRBV18
CASSQLQGTGELFF TRBJ2-2 TRBV4-3
CASSSHSGRVKYEQFF TRBJ2-1 TRBV6-5
CASSLYRGLQETQYF TRBJ2-5 TRBV5-1
CASSPRTAVQETQYF TRBJ2-5 TRBV18
CASSSGTANEKLFF TRBJ1-4 TRBV4-2
CASSPPGQGNQPQHF TRBJ1-5 TRBV18
CAISEEGGGHKFF TRBJ2-1 TRBV10-3
CASSLGGGGRNSPLHF TRBJ1-6 TRBV27
CATDIQKDSFRPTARSPLHF TRBJ1-6 TRBV19
CASSLGPTDLNTGELFF TRBJ2-2 TRBV7-8
CASSPTTVPEKLFF TRBJ1-4 TRBV19
CAWSHRGRDEQYF TRBJ2-7 TRBV30